This passage covers 4 T cell receptor beta chains from one sample sequenced in a study of shared clonotypes between healthy human individuals. Profiling relied on immunoSEQ multiplex PCR, and the TCRdb table lists in-frame clones only, not all of them. Of fewer than 650,000 clones listed, about 82% are singletons. The material sequenced was PBMCs. These receptors came from a woman in her forties in good health. Some clones in this sample may be carry-over from other donors' samples.

This rearrangement joins TRBV7-9 to TRBJ2-7; 13 nucleotides align to TRBD2. CDR3 length: 15 residues. V lost 3 bases, J lost 5 bases, and 4 bases stayed unmatched. Germline-derived CDR1 and CDR2 are SEHNR and FQNEAQ (reference sequence). The CDR3 sequence is CASSFRTSGRDEQYF. The CDR3 DNA reads TGTGCCAGCAGCTTCCGAACTAGCGGGAGGGACGAGCAGTACTTC. The full variable domain, in which reference TRBV7-9 and TRBJ2-7 provide the parts outside the CDR3, is DTGVSQNPRHKITKRGQNVTFRCDPISEHNRLYWYRQTLGQGPEFLTYFQNEAQLEKSRLLSDRFSAERPKGSFSTLEIQRTEQGDSAMYLCASSFRTSGRDEQYFGPGTRLTVT.

V and J are TRBV5-1 and TRBJ1-2; D gene uncertain. CDR3 length equals 15 residues. Germline lookup yields CDR1 SGHRS and CDR2 YFSETQ. Trimming shortened V by 2 bases and J by 2 bases, and 13 bases separated the two germline ends. The CDR3 sequence: CASSFVSGENYGYTF. CDR3 bases: TGCGCCAGCAGCTTCGTTTCTGGGGAGAACTATGGCTACACCTTC.

The chain combines TRBV28 with TRBJ1-6; maybe TRBD1 (5 bases). The CDR3 totals 14 residues. V was pared by 9 bases and J by 9 bases, with 18 bases between. The germline CDR1 and CDR2 sequences are MDHEN and SYDVKM. CDR3 region: CASRGPGQSSPLHF. As DNA, the CDR3 is TGTGCCAGTCGGGGACCAGGGCAAAGTTCACCCCTCCACTTT.

About this clone itself: The same CDR3 also results from other DNA sequences found in this sample. The rearrangement uses TRBV5-1 and TRBJ2-5; 7 bases are a match to TRBD1. Germline CDR1 and CDR2: SGHRS and YFSETQ. Trimming took 1 base from V and 2 from J; bases not matched to a gene: 5. The CDR3 runs to 15 residues. The CDR3 reads CASSLSGRGQETQYF. CDR3 in DNA: TGCGCCAGCAGCTTGAGCGGCAGGGGGCAAGAGACCCAGTACTTC.